Listed here is a single TCR beta chain. The sample belongs to a study of blood T cell repertoires in COVID-19. In the study overall: Specimens from acute and convalescent COVID-19 originated in the United States, Italy and Spain. T cells, B-cell-depleted T cells, or PBMCs provided the cDNA or gDNA that served as material.

Germline trimming cut 7 bases from V and 6 bases from J; bases unmatched to any gene: 9. Germline V gene lookup returns CDR1 MDHEN and CDR2 SYDVKM. There are 14 residues in the CDR3. Under the authors' procedure: Reference gene primer amplification gave nucleated cell count estimates. The table came from immunoSEQ multiplex PCR; TCRdb's copy has only in-frame clones and leaves some out. V and J calls and clone size follow that table, whereas D and trimming were derived from the DNA. This table has 120,000 or so clones, approximately 86% appearing once. The specimen sequenced was peripheral blood. This chain connects TRBV28 to TRBJ2-4; 7 bases are shared with TRBD1. This clonotype was sampled from a human donor in a cohort sampled during active COVID-19. Here the CDR3 reads CASILGTVPNIQYF. For the CDR3, the DNA is TGTGCCAGCATCCTAGGGACAGTTCCAAACATTCAGTACTTC.